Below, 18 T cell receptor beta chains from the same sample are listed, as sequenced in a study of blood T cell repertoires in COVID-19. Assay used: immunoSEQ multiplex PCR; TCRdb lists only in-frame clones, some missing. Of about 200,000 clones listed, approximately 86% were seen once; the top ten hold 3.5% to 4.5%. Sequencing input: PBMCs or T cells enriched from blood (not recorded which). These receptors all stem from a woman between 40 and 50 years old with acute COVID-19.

Here the CDR3 reads CASRTGYSPLHF. DNA for the CDR3: TGTGCCAGCAGGACAGGTTATTCACCCCTCCACTTT. This chain joins TRBV6-5 and TRBJ1-6; weak D call: TRBD1 (6 bases). In germline, CDR1 is MNHEY, CDR2 SVGAGI. The CDR3 contains 12 residues. Trimming cost V 6 bases and J 8 bases, with 8 bases left between them.

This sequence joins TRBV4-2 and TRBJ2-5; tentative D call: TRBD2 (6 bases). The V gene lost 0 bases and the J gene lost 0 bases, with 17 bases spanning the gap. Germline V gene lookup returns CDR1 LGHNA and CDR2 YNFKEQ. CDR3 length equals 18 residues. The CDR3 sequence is CASSQEGMRERDQETQYF. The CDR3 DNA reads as TGTGCCAGCAGCCAAGAGGGGATGCGTGAGCGGGACCAAGAGACCCAGTACTTC.

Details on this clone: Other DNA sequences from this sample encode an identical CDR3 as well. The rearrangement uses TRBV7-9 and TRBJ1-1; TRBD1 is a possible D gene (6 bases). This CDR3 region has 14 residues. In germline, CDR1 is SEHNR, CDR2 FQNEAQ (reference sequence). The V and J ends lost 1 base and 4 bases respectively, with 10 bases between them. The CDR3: CASSLGVGGTEAFF. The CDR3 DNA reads TGTGCCAGCAGCTTAGGAGTAGGGGGCACTGAAGCTTTCTTT.

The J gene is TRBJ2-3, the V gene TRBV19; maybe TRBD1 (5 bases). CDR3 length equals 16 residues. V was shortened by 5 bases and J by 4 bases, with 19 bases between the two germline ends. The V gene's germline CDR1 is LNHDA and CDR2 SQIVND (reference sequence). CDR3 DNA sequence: TGTGCCAGTAGTGTAGCCTGGATACAGGCGGCAGATACGCAGTATTTT. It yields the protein CASSVAWIQAADTQYF.

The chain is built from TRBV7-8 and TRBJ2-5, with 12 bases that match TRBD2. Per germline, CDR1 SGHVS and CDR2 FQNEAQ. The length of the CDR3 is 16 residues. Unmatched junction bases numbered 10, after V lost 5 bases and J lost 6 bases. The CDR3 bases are TGTGCCAGCAGCACCCAGCTAGCGGGAGGGCTGAAGACCCAGTACTTC. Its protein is CASSTQLAGGLKTQYF.

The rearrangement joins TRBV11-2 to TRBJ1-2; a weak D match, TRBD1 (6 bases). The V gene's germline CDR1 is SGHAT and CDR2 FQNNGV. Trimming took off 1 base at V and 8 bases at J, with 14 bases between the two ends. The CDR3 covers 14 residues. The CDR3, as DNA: TGTGCCAGCAGCTTAGGTGGAGGGGGGGAAGGCTACACCTTC. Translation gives CASSLGGGGEGYTF.

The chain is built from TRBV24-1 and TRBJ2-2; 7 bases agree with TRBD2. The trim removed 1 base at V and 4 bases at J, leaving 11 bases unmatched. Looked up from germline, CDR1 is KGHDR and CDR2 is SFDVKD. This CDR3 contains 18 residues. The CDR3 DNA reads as TGTGCCACCAGTGATTTTGGGGGGGGTGTAGAACGCACCGGGGAGCTGTTTTTT. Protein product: CATSDFGGGVERTGELFF.

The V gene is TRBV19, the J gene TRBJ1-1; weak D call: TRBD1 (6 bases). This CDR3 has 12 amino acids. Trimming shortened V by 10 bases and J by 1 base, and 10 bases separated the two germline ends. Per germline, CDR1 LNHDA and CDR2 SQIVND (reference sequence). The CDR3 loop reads CATMDRNTEAFF. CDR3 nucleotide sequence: TGTGCCACTATGGACAGGAACACTGAAGCTTTCTTT.

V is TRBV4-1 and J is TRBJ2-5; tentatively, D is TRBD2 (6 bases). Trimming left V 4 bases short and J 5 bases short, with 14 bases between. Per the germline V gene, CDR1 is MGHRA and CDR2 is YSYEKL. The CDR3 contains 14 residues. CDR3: CASSLGGSGETQYF. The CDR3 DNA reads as TGCGCCAGCAGCCTTGGGGGGAGTGGGGAGACCCAGTACTTC.

CDR3 sequence (DNA): TGTGCCAGCAGCCGAACAGGGGCCTCCTATAATTCACCCCTCCACTTT. It yields the protein CASSRTGASYNSPLHF. The V call is TRBV7-8, the J call TRBJ1-6; 7 bases match TRBD1. This CDR3 has 16 residues. The ends lost 5 bases at V and 0 bases at J; junction bases unmatched: 4. Per the germline V gene, CDR1 is SGHVS and CDR2 is FQNEAQ.

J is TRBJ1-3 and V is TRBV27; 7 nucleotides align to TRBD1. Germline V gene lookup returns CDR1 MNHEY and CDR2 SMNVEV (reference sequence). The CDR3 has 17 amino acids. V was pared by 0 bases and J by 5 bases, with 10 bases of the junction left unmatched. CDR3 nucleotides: TGTGCCAGCAGTTTATCGGCAACAGGGGAGGCTAGAAACACCATATATTTT. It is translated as CASSLSATGEARNTIYF.

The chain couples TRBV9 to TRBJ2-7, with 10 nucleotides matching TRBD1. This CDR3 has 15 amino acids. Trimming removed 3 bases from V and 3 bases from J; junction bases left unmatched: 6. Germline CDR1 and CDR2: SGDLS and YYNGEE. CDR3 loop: CASSAGTGVNYEQYF. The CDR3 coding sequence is TGTGCCAGCAGCGCTGGGACAGGGGTTAACTACGAGCAGTACTTC.

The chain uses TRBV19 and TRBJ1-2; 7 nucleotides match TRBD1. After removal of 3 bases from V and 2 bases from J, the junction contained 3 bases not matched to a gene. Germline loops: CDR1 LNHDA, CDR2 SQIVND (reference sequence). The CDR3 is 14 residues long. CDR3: CASSIGGGNYGYTF. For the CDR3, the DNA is TGTGCCAGTAGTATCGGAGGGGGCAACTATGGCTACACCTTC.

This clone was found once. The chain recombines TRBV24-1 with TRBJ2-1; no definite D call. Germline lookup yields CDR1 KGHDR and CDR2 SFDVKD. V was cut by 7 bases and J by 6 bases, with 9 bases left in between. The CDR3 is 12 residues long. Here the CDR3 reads CATRPTANEQFF. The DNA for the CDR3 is TGTGCCACCAGGCCCACAGCCAATGAGCAGTTCTTC.

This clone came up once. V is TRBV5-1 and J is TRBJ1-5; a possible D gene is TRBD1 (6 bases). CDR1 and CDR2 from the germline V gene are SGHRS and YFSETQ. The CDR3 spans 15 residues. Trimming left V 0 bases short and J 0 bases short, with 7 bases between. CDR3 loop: CASSLAGDSNQPQHF. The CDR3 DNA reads TGCGCCAGCAGCTTGGCAGGGGATAGCAATCAGCCCCAGCATTTT.

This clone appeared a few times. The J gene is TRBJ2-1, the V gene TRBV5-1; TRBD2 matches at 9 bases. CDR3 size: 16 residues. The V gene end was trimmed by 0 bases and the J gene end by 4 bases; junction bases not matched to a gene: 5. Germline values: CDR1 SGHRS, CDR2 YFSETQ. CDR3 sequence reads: CASSLGSGRFYNEQFF. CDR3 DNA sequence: TGCGCCAGCAGCTTGGGTAGCGGGAGATTTTACAATGAGCAGTTCTTC.

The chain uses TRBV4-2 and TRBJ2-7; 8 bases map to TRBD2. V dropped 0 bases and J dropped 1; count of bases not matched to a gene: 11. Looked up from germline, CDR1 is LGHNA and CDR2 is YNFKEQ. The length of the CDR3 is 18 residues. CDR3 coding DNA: TGTGCCAGCAGCCAAGAGAGAAGACCGGGAGGGGGGTCCTACGAGCAGTACTTC. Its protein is CASSQERRPGGGSYEQYF.

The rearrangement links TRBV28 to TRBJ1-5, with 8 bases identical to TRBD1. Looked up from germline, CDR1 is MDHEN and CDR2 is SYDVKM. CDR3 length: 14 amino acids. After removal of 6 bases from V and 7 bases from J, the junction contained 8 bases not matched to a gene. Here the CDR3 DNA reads TGTGCCAGCAGCCCCGACAGGGGTGGACAGCCCCAGCATTTT. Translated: CASSPDRGGQPQHF.